Following are 14 T cell receptor beta chains from one sample sequenced in a study of control samples from healthy donors and cancer patients (dated by TCRdb to 2018 to 2020). Receptors were amplified or captured by the immunoSEQ multiplex PCR assay. The immuneACCESS repertoire file appears here via TCRdb, limited to in-frame rearrangements. These files lack a portion of the clones; in checked studies, under half of the deficit traces to unresolved V genes, and the cause of the others is not known. For this sample the table gives fewer than 85,000 clones, of which approximately 92% were detected only once. Together, the top ten hold about 5% of the sample. Sequenced material: blood. Receptors originate from a woman in her sixties in good health.

CDR3 DNA sequence: TGTGCCAGCAGTTTATTAGGACCGGCGGACGCTTTCTTT. Residues: CASSLLGPADAFF. The V call is TRBV27, the J call TRBJ1-1; D unclear. V lost 1 base and J 11 bases, leaving 14 bases between the germline ends. Germline-derived CDR1 and CDR2 are MNHEY and SMNVEV (reference sequence). This CDR3 has 13 residues.

The V call is TRBV11-2, the J call TRBJ2-7, with 9 positions matching TRBD2. V lost 5 bases and J lost 0; bases outside the gene matches: 2. Germline V CDR1 and CDR2: SGHAT, FQNNGV. This CDR3 region has 14 residues. The CDR3: CASSPSGASYEQYF. CDR3 DNA: TGTGCCAGCAGCCCTAGCGGGGCCTCCTACGAGCAGTACTTC.

The chain joins TRBV18 to TRBJ2-7; D assignment may be TRBD1 or TRBD2 (5 bases each). The V gene's germline CDR1 is KGHSH and CDR2 LQKENI. V was pared by 5 bases and J by 2 bases, with 10 bases between. CDR3 length equals 13 residues. The CDR3 DNA sequence: TGTGCCAGCTCAGGGACGGGACCCTACGAGCAGTACTTC. The encoded protein is CASSGTGPYEQYF.

This clone has a handful of counts. V is TRBV7-9 and J is TRBJ1-2; D perhaps matches TRBD1 (5 bases). Deletions cut 1 base from V and 7 bases from J, with 10 bases between. CDR1 is SEHNR, CDR2 FQNEAQ, per germline (reference sequence). The CDR3 sequence is 13 residues long. CDR3 residues: CASSLEAGSGYTF. The DNA for the CDR3 is TGTGCCAGCAGCTTAGAGGCAGGGTCTGGCTACACCTTC.

V and J are TRBV10-2 and TRBJ2-7; D gene uncertain. V shed 6 bases and J shed 6 bases, with 12 bases lying between them. CDR1 is WSHSY and CDR2 is SAAADI in the germline V gene. This CDR3 contains 12 residues. CDR3 protein: CASRDSLGEQYF. The CDR3, as DNA: TGCGCCAGCAGAGACTCCTTGGGCGAGCAGTACTTC.

The V call is TRBV10-1, the J call TRBJ2-1; maybe TRBD2 (7 bases). Germline loops: CDR1 WNHNN, CDR2 SYGVQD (reference sequence). The CDR3 is 14 amino acids. The V end was cut by 6 bases, the J end by 12 bases, with 21 bases between. This chain's CDR3 is CASSQGRVAASQFF. The CDR3 bases are TGCGCCAGCAGCCAGGGGAGGGTAGCGGCCTCGCAGTTCTTC.

V is TRBV28 and J is TRBJ2-3, with a possible D match to TRBD2 (6 bases). V was clipped by 7 bases and J by 5 bases, with 28 bases between them. This CDR3 spans 18 amino acids. Per the germline V gene, CDR1 is MDHEN and CDR2 is SYDVKM. The CDR3 region is CASTWGLRRGIRVDTQYF. DNA for the CDR3: TGTGCCAGCACTTGGGGGTTGAGGCGCGGGATAAGGGTAGATACGCAGTATTTT.

The chain employs TRBV19 and TRBJ1-4, with 7 nucleotides matching TRBD1. The V gene end was trimmed by 6 bases and the J gene end by 3 bases; junction bases not matched to a gene: 7. Germline V gives CDR1 LNHDA, CDR2 SQIVND (reference sequence). The CDR3 length is 15 residues. The CDR3 nucleotides are TGTGCCAGTAGCCACAACAGGGGAGCTAATGAAAAACTGTTTTTT. Residues: CASSHNRGANEKLFF.

The genes are TRBV7-2 and TRBJ1-2, with 8 bases that match TRBD1. Unmatched junction bases numbered 2, after V lost 3 bases and J lost 8 bases. The CDR3 loop spans 12 amino acids. Germline V gene data show CDR1 as SGHTA and CDR2 as FQGNSA. The CDR3 coding sequence is TGTGCCAGCAGCTTGGGGGACAGGGGCTACACCTTC. Residues: CASSLGDRGYTF. The entire variable domain, with the rest obtained from reference TRBV7-2 and TRBJ1-2, is as follows: GAGVSQSPSNKVTEKGKDVELRCDPISGHTALYWYRQSLGQGLEFLIYFQGNSAPDKSGLPSDRFSAERTGGSVSTLTIQRTQQEDSAVYLCASSLGDRGYTFGSGTRLTVV.

The chain couples TRBV6-5 to TRBJ2-7, with TRBD2 identical over 13 bases. CDR1 is MNHEY and CDR2 is SVGAGI in the germline V gene. This CDR3 has 15 amino acids. V trimming: 5 bases; J trimming: 7 bases; junction bases outside the gene matches: 8. CDR3 coding DNA: TGTGCCAGCAGTAACCCGGGACTAGCGGGGCGGGAGCAGTACTTC. It specifies CASSNPGLAGREQYF.

The chain has TRBV7-3 and TRBJ2-1, with 14 bases aligning to TRBD2. The germline V gene has CDR1 SGHTA and CDR2 FQGTGA. CDR3 length: 20 residues. V dropped 5 bases and J dropped 2; count of bases not matched to a gene: 14. The CDR3 loop reads CASSPLAGTSGSRAYNEQFF. DNA for the CDR3: TGTGCCAGCAGCCCCCTGGCCGGGACTAGCGGGAGTCGAGCCTACAATGAGCAGTTCTTC.

In nucleotides, the CDR3 is TGTGCCAGCAGTTACCACGGGACTAGCGGGAAATACGAGCAGTACTTC. It is translated as CASSYHGTSGKYEQYF. The chain carries TRBV6-2 or TRBV6-3 and TRBJ2-7; 13 nucleotides agree with TRBD2. The junction had 5 bases not matched to a gene; V was cut back by 2 bases and J by 4 bases. This CDR3 comprises 16 residues. Germline V gene data show CDR1 as MNHEY and CDR2 as SVGEGT.

The chain joins TRBV7-2 to TRBJ1-4; D might be TRBD1 (5 bases). The CDR3 has 13 residues. Trimming removed 10 bases at V and 8 bases at J, with 17 bases between. Germline CDR1 is SGHTA and CDR2 is FQGNSA. The CDR3 coding sequence is TGTGCCAATAGAATAGGAGGGACCGAAAAACTGTTTTTT. Protein: CANRIGGTEKLFF.

The V call is TRBV4-2, the J call TRBJ2-2, with D unclear. The V and J ends lost 0 bases and 8 bases respectively, with 7 bases between them. The germline gives CDR1 LGHNA, CDR2 YNFKEQ. The CDR3 spans 13 residues. The CDR3 DNA sequence: TGTGCCAGCAGCCAAGATATGGCAGGGGAGCTGTTTTTT. Its protein product is CASSQDMAGELFF.